These 3 T cell receptor beta chains were all obtained from the same sample, sequenced in a study of blood T cell repertoires in COVID-19. The data were produced by immunoSEQ multiplex PCR, yet TCRdb's version contains in-frame clones alone and is incomplete. The profile shows about 68,000 clones, about 80% of them singletons. The sequenced material came from peripheral blood. These receptors were collected from a man at least 80 years old with acute or convalescent COVID-19.

The chain combines TRBV3-1 (or the pseudogene TRBV3-2) with TRBJ1-4; 7 positions agree with TRBD1. The CDR3 has 21 amino acids. V lost 0 bases and J lost 0; bases outside the gene matches: 16. The germline CDR1 and CDR2 sequences are LGHDT and YNNKEL (reference sequence). The CDR3 sequence is CASSQDLSGSGQLATNEKLFF. CDR3 nucleotides: TGTGCCAGCAGCCAAGACTTAAGCGGTTCGGGACAGCTTGCAACTAATGAAAAACTGTTTTTT.

The rearrangement links TRBV5-4 to TRBJ1-6; TRBD1 matches 7 bases. Germline V CDR1 and CDR2: SGHNT, YYREEE (reference sequence). The CDR3 has 14 amino acids. After removal of 0 bases from V and 9 bases from J, the junction contained 3 bases not matched to a gene. CDR3: CASSLGAGGSPLHF. CDR3 nucleotides: TGTGCCAGCAGCTTGGGGGCAGGGGGTTCACCCCTCCACTTT.

Points on this clone: The same CDR3 is also encoded by other DNA sequences in this sample. This chain links TRBV19 with TRBJ2-3; the D gene is possibly TRBD2 (5 bases). The CDR3 extends over 16 amino acids. The V end was cut by 3 bases, the J end by 0 bases, with 13 bases between. CDR1 and CDR2 from the germline V gene are LNHDA and SQIVND (reference sequence). The CDR3 loop is CASSIGLARSTDTQYF. CDR3 DNA sequence: TGTGCCAGTAGTATCGGGCTAGCCAGGAGCACAGATACGCAGTATTTT.